Listed here are 32 T cell receptor beta chains from one sample, sequenced in a study of control samples from healthy donors and cancer patients. Profiled with immunoSEQ multiplex PCR; TCRdb holds only in-frame clones, not every one. This table holds about 74,000 clones, roughly 88% found once. Sequenced sample: blood. These receptor sequences come from a woman in her forties or fifties in good health.

The chain has TRBV7-2 and TRBJ2-3, with unresolved D. This CDR3 comprises 13 residues. Germline lookup yields CDR1 SGHTA and CDR2 FQGNSA. The V end was cut by 3 bases, the J end by 4 bases, with 8 bases between. CDR3 region: CASSLGFPDTQYF. The CDR3 DNA follows: TGTGCCAGCAGCTTGGGCTTCCCAGATACGCAGTATTTT.

This rearrangement joins TRBV5-8 to TRBJ2-4; no reliable D call. Trimming pared 3 bases from V and 13 bases from J, leaving 2 bases between. CDR1 SGHTS and CDR2 YDEGEE come from the germline V gene. The CDR3 loop spans 8 amino acids. The CDR3 nucleotides are TGTGCCAGCAGCTGGCAGTACTTC. It is translated as CASSWQYF.

V and J are TRBV30 and TRBJ1-5; D ambiguous. V was cut by 1 base and J by 4 bases, with 14 bases left in between. Per the germline V gene, CDR1 is GTSNPN and CDR2 is SVGIG (reference sequence). CDR3 size: 15 residues. This chain's CDR3 is CAWSGSELVNQPQHF. The CDR3 DNA follows: TGTGCCTGGAGTGGTAGTGAGCTCGTGAATCAGCCCCAGCATTTT.

The genes are TRBV7-2 and TRBJ1-1; no clear D. In germline, CDR1 is SGHTA, CDR2 FQGNSA. Trimming took 1 base from V and 1 from J, leaving 7 bases between them. The CDR3 has 14 residues. The CDR3 region has the DNA TGTGCCAGCAGCTTAGGACCAGGGAACACTGAAGCTTTCTTT. Protein product: CASSLGPGNTEAFF.

The genes are TRBV20-1 and TRBJ2-1; 11 positions match TRBD1. CDR1 is DFQATT, CDR2 SNEGSKA, per germline (reference sequence). Trimming removed 3 bases from V and 7 bases from J; junction bases left unmatched: 5. CDR3 length: 14 amino acids. DNA of the CDR3: TGCAGTGCTAGTGGGGACAGGGGGTTGAATGAGCAGTTCTTC. It is translated as CSASGDRGLNEQFF.

The chain combines TRBV10-3 with TRBJ2-3, with 9 positions matching TRBD1. Germline CDR1 and CDR2: ENHRY and SYGVKD. The CDR3 is 14 amino acids. Trimming took 6 bases from V and 5 from J; bases not matched to a gene: 6. CDR3 sequence (DNA): TGTGCCATCAGACCACAGGGGGCAATAGATACGCAGTATTTT. Residues: CAIRPQGAIDTQYF.

The chain employs TRBV19 and TRBJ2-1; D not resolved. Germline CDR1 reads LNHDA; CDR2 reads SQIVND (reference sequence). CDR3 length: 14 residues. The V and J ends lost 5 bases and 5 bases respectively, with 13 bases between them. The CDR3 loop is CASSLLGINNEQFF. The CDR3, as DNA: TGTGCCAGTAGTCTTCTAGGTATAAACAATGAGCAGTTCTTC.

V gene TRBV18 combines with J gene TRBJ1-3; 11 nucleotides match TRBD1. Germline CDR1 reads KGHSH; CDR2 reads LQKENI. With 2 bases clipped from V and 4 bases from J, the junction kept 10 bases outside the gene matches. This CDR3 has 18 residues. This chain's CDR3 is CASSPTPGQGAEGNTIYF. The CDR3 DNA sequence: TGTGCCAGCTCACCAACACCAGGACAGGGGGCGGAAGGAAACACCATATATTTT. The variable domain in full, with the rest retrieved from reference TRBV18 and TRBJ1-3, is NAGVMQNPRHLVRRRGQEARLRCSPMKGHSHVYWYRQLPEEGLKFMVYLQKENIIDESGMPKERFSAEFPKEGPSILRIQQVVRGDSAAYFCASSPTPGQGAEGNTIYFGEGSWLTVV.

J is TRBJ1-1 and V is TRBV27; 7 bases are shared with TRBD1. The CDR3 is 15 residues long. The trim removed 8 bases at V and 5 bases at J, leaving 14 bases unmatched. The germline CDR1 and CDR2 sequences are MNHEY and SMNVEV (reference sequence). The CDR3 reads CASGQPRQGGTEAFF. The CDR3 coding sequence is TGTGCCAGCGGCCAGCCAAGACAGGGTGGGACTGAAGCTTTCTTT.

This clone appeared a few times. The chain uses TRBV7-9 and TRBJ1-3; D is possibly TRBD1 (5 bases). This CDR3 has 12 residues. V gave up 5 bases and J gave up 9 bases, with 11 bases separating them. Germline CDR1 and CDR2: SEHNR and FQNEAQ (reference sequence). In DNA, the CDR3 is TGTGCCAGCAGCCGGGACGGAGGCACCATATATTTT. Protein product: CASSRDGGTIYF.

V is TRBV11-2 and J is TRBJ1-6, with D hard to call. The V gene lost 3 bases and the J gene lost 5 bases, with 11 bases spanning the gap. Germline V lookup: CDR1 SGHAT, CDR2 FQNNGV. The CDR3 has 15 amino acids. The chain's CDR3 is CASSFSDTNNSPLHF. Here the CDR3 DNA reads TGTGCCAGCAGCTTCAGTGACACTAATAATTCACCCCTCCACTTT.

The rearrangement uses TRBV28 and TRBJ2-7, with unresolved D. Germline V gene lookup returns CDR1 MDHEN and CDR2 SYDVKM. The CDR3 is made up of 13 amino acids. Trimming pared 4 bases from V and 3 bases from J, leaving 10 bases between. The DNA of the CDR3 is TGTGCCAGCAGTTCCCCCTCAGACTACGAGCAGTACTTC. The encoded protein is CASSSPSDYEQYF.

The chain has TRBV30 and TRBJ2-3; D is unresolved. This CDR3 has 16 residues. V lost 2 bases and J 2 bases, leaving 17 bases between the germline ends. The germline V gene has CDR1 GTSNPN and CDR2 SVGIG (reference sequence). CDR3 bases: TGTGCCTGGAGTCGGACCGCCGGTGGGTTCACAGATACGCAGTATTTT. Amino acids: CAWSRTAGGFTDTQYF.

The J gene is TRBJ1-2, the V gene TRBV3-1 (or the pseudogene TRBV3-2); perhaps TRBD1 as D (6 bases). The CDR3 length is 16 residues. The germline V gene encodes CDR1 LGHDT and CDR2 YNNKEL (reference sequence). The V and J ends lost 4 bases and 8 bases respectively, with 23 bases between them. The CDR3 nucleotides read TGTGCCAGCAGCCGGAACCTTCCAGGGGCCGGGAGGGGCTACACCTTC. Translation gives CASSRNLPGAGRGYTF.

This chain joins TRBV6-2 or TRBV6-3 and TRBJ1-2; possible D gene TRBD1, 5 bases. CDR3 length: 13 residues. Trimming took off 4 bases at V and 6 bases at J, with 12 bases between the two ends. Germline loops: CDR1 MNHEY, CDR2 SVGEGT. The CDR3 protein is CASSWEGRDGYTF. Written as DNA, the CDR3 is TGTGCCAGCAGTTGGGAGGGGAGAGATGGCTACACCTTC.

This chain uses TRBV6-6 with TRBJ2-3; perhaps TRBD1 as D (7 bases). CDR3 length equals 16 residues. V lost 6 bases and J 4 bases, leaving 20 bases between the germline ends. Germline V gives CDR1 MNHNY, CDR2 SVGAGI (reference sequence). In DNA, the CDR3 is TGTGCCAGCAGGGGCATTCAGGGGGGCACGCCAGATACGCAGTATTTT. Translating gives CASRGIQGGTPDTQYF.

The chain employs TRBV28 and TRBJ1-2; D unclear. The CDR3 length is 14 residues. Per germline, CDR1 MDHEN and CDR2 SYDVKM. V gave up 3 bases and J gave up 7 bases, with 15 bases separating them. The CDR3 region is CASSFGSIMVGYTF. Here the CDR3 DNA reads TGTGCCAGCAGTTTTGGCAGCATAATGGTTGGCTACACCTTC.

The chain employs TRBV3-1 (or the pseudogene TRBV3-2) and TRBJ2-5, with 7 positions matching TRBD1. CDR1 and CDR2 (germline): LGHDT, YNNKEL (reference sequence). The CDR3 contains 15 residues. The J segment lost 4 bases and the V segment lost 4 bases, leaving 9 bases of the junction unmatched. The CDR3 coding sequence is TGTGCCAGCAGCCGACACCCGGGACAGATAGAGACCCAGTACTTC. Its protein product is CASSRHPGQIETQYF.

This clone was seen a single time. The chain has TRBV14 and TRBJ2-7, with D unresolved. The CDR3 length is 15 residues. CDR1 is SGHDN and CDR2 is FVKESK in the germline V gene. V was clipped by 4 bases and J by 3 bases, with 16 bases between them. Here the CDR3 reads CASSRSGPTDYEQYF. The CDR3 coding sequence is TGTGCCAGCAGCCGGTCCGGGCCGACGGACTACGAGCAGTACTTC.

This clone showed up just a few times. The genes are TRBV3-1 (or the pseudogene TRBV3-2) and TRBJ2-7; D unclear. CDR1 is LGHDT, CDR2 YNNKEL, per germline (reference sequence). This CDR3 region has 17 residues. V lost 0 bases, J lost 0 bases, and 15 bases lay in between. The CDR3 DNA reads TGTGCCAGCAGCCAAGAGTCCGGGTTTAACCCCTCCTACGAGCAGTACTTC. Translation: CASSQESGFNPSYEQYF.

The genes are TRBV18 and TRBJ2-2; TRBD1 aligns across 8 bases. V gave up 1 base and J gave up 5 bases; unmatched junction bases: 3. Germline V CDR1 and CDR2: KGHSH, LQKENI. This CDR3 spans 15 amino acids. Written as DNA, the CDR3 is TGTGCCAGCTCACCACGTCAGGGGGCTACCGGGGAGCTGTTTTTT. Translation gives CASSPRQGATGELFF.

Comments on this clone: The same CDR3 can be traced to other DNA sequences in this sample. The chain has TRBV5-4 and TRBJ1-2; 7 bases agree with TRBD1. J was trimmed by 4 bases and V by 3 bases; bases with no gene match: 3. The germline V gene encodes CDR1 SGHNT and CDR2 YYREEE (reference sequence). The CDR3 is made up of 13 amino acids. CDR3 sequence: CASSSGTAYGYTF. DNA of the CDR3: TGTGCCAGCAGCTCCGGGACAGCCTATGGCTACACCTTC. Using reference TRBV5-4 and TRBJ1-2 for the parts outside the CDR3, the full variable domain is ETGVTQSPTHLIKTRGQQVTLRCSSQSGHNTVSWYQQALGQGPQFIFQYYREEENGRGNFPPRFSGLQFPNYSSELNVNALELDDSALYLCASSSGTAYGYTFGSGTRLTVV.

V usage is TRBV18 and J usage is TRBJ2-1, with D perhaps given as TRBD1 or TRBD2 (5 bases each). The V gene's germline CDR1 is KGHSH and CDR2 LQKENI. V was trimmed by 5 bases and J by 10 bases, leaving 12 bases between them. The CDR3 extends over 12 amino acids. CDR3 region: CASSEGHEEQFF. The CDR3 nucleotides read TGTGCCAGCTCAGAGGGGCATGAAGAGCAGTTCTTC.

The rearrangement joins TRBV21-1 to TRBJ1-1; TRBD1 is taken as the D call from the table, unchecked against the DNA. TRBV21-1 is a recognized pseudogene. The CDR3 loop spans 14 amino acids. The CDR3 spells CASSTQSGYSEAFF. The CDR3 DNA reads as TGTGCCAGCAGCACGCAATCAGGGTACTCTGAAGCTTTCTTT.

The chain's CDR3 is CASRLRDTEAFF. The CDR3 DNA is TGTGCCAGCAGACTCCGAGACACTGAAGCTTTCTTT. The chain links TRBV6-6 to TRBJ1-1; D is uncertain. The length of the CDR3 is 12 residues. The V end lost 6 bases, the J end lost 3 bases, and 8 bases lay between the germline ends. Germline-derived CDR1 and CDR2 are MNHNY and SVGAGI (reference sequence).

The chain recombines TRBV5-1 with TRBJ1-2, with TRBD1 matching 8 bases. The CDR3 is 14 amino acids. CDR1 and CDR2 from the germline V gene are SGHRS and YFSETQ. J gave up 6 bases and V 5 bases, and 9 bases lay outside the gene matches. The CDR3 loop is CASRPSQGADGYTF. CDR3 sequence (DNA): TGCGCCAGCAGGCCCAGTCAGGGGGCAGATGGCTACACCTTC.

This clone was recorded once. The rearrangement uses TRBV30 and TRBJ1-5; D unresolved. Germline values: CDR1 GTSNPN, CDR2 SVGIG (reference sequence). This CDR3 region has 16 residues. The germline V and J ends were trimmed by 0 bases and 0 bases, with 12 bases remaining between them. The CDR3 DNA reads as TGTGCCTGGAGTGTACAGCGGACTTCTAGCAATCAGCCCCAGCATTTT. It encodes CAWSVQRTSSNQPQHF.

The rearrangement joins TRBV19 to TRBJ1-5, with a possible D match to TRBD1 (5 bases). Germline loops: CDR1 LNHDA, CDR2 SQIVND (reference sequence). Between the trimmed V and J ends, which lost 5 bases and 10 bases, there was a span of 21 bases. The CDR3 runs to 15 residues. In DNA form, the CDR3 reads TGTGCCAGTAGTCCAACGGGGGAGGGAAAAGGTCCCCAGCATTTT. Residues: CASSPTGEGKGPQHF.

The chain's CDR3 is CASRRDRGDGYTF. The CDR3 nucleotides read TGTGCCAGCAGACGGGACAGGGGGGATGGCTACACCTTC. The chain couples TRBV27 to TRBJ1-2; 11 nucleotides line up with TRBD1. Trimming took 6 bases from V and 6 from J; bases not matched to a gene: 3. Germline V gives CDR1 MNHEY, CDR2 SMNVEV (reference sequence). This CDR3 spans 13 amino acids.

The chain recombines TRBV15 with TRBJ1-1, with 8 positions matching TRBD1. The CDR3 sequence is 18 residues long. V was clipped by 3 bases and J by 4 bases; unmatched bases: 16. Germline CDR1 is LNHNV and CDR2 is YYDKDF (reference sequence). CDR3 bases: TGTGCCACCAGCAGGGCCGGGACAGGCGGGACTAGGGGCACTGAAGCTTTCTTT. It is translated as CATSRAGTGGTRGTEAFF. The full variable domain, completed using reference TRBV15 and TRBJ1-1, is DAMVIQNPRYQVTQFGKPVTLSCSQTLNHNVMYWYQQKSSQAPKLLFHYYDKDFNNEADTPDNFQSRRPNTSFCFLDIRSPGLGDTAMYLCATSRAGTGGTRGTEAFFGQGTRLTVV.

The chain carries TRBV6-5 and TRBJ1-2, with a possible D match to TRBD1 (6 bases). This CDR3 spans 16 amino acids. Looked up from germline, CDR1 is MNHEY and CDR2 is SVGAGI. V lost 4 bases and J 4 bases, leaving 19 bases between the germline ends. Written as DNA, the CDR3 is TGTGCCAGCAGTTTGAGACAAACAGGGTTAGGCTATGGCTACACCTTC. This encodes CASSLRQTGLGYGYTF.

As DNA, the CDR3 is TGCAGCGTTGTCTTTGGGGCCAACGTCCTGACTTTC. It translates to CSVVFGANVLTF. This sequence joins TRBV29-1 and TRBJ2-6; no clear D gene. Trimming stripped 4 bases from V and 3 bases from J, with 4 bases between. CDR3 size: 12 residues. CDR1 and CDR2 from the germline V gene are SQVTM and ANQGSEA.